One sample yielded the 22 T cell receptor beta chains listed below, sequenced in a study of blood T cell repertoires in COVID-19 (TCRdb year 2020). Libraries were constructed by the immunoSEQ multiplex PCR assay. TCRdb carries this immuneACCESS record with in-frame sequences only. Its versions omit some clonotypes, under half of them owing to an unresolved V gene in the studies checked, with the rest unexplained. This sample is represented by around 55,000 clones; around nine tenths of them were singletons. Roughly 6.2% of the sample goes to the ten largest clones. Sequenced: peripheral blood. These TCRs come from a man aged 35 to 55 with acute or convalescent COVID-19.

This chain joins TRBV5-1 and TRBJ1-6; 7 bases are a match to TRBD1. Per the germline V gene, CDR1 is SGHRS and CDR2 is YFSETQ. The length of the CDR3 is 16 residues. V was clipped by 0 bases and J by 6 bases; unmatched bases: 6. The CDR3 sequence: CASSLGVQGINSPLHF. The CDR3 bases are TGCGCCAGCAGCTTGGGGGTACAGGGGATTAATTCACCCCTCCACTTT.

The CDR3 nucleotides are TGTGCCAGCAGTTCAGGGGGGTTCACTGAAGCTTTCTTT. Its translation is CASSSGGFTEAFF. This rearrangement joins TRBV6-6 to TRBJ1-1; 7 bases are a match to TRBD1. Losses at the gene ends were 4 bases for V and 4 bases for J; bases not matched to a gene: 3. Germline loops: CDR1 MNHNY, CDR2 SVGAGI (reference sequence). The CDR3 length is 13 residues.

The gene calls are TRBV11-2 and TRBJ1-5, with D unresolved. Germline V gene lookup returns CDR1 SGHAT and CDR2 FQNNGV. The CDR3 is made up of 13 amino acids. V was pared by 4 bases and J by 0 bases, with 4 bases between. Here the CDR3 DNA reads TGTGCCAGCAGCTCCTATAGCAATCAGCCCCAGCATTTT. As protein: CASSSYSNQPQHF.

The chain uses TRBV6-5 and TRBJ2-3; D may be TRBD2 (5 bases). V gave up 2 bases and J gave up 6 bases, with 15 bases separating them. In germline, CDR1 is MNHEY, CDR2 SVGAGI. The CDR3 contains 15 residues. This CDR3 is CASSYLLAGGDTQYF. CDR3 nucleotide sequence: TGTGCCAGCAGTTACCTCTTGGCAGGCGGGGATACGCAGTATTTT.

This chain uses TRBV29-1 with TRBJ2-1; no clear D. The germline gives CDR1 SQVTM, CDR2 ANQGSEA. Between the trimmed V and J ends, which lost 4 bases and 5 bases, there was a span of 9 bases. This CDR3 contains 12 residues. CDR3 loop: CSVGSSDNEQFF. The DNA of the CDR3 is TGCAGCGTTGGGTCTAGTGACAATGAGCAGTTCTTC.

The J gene is TRBJ2-2, the V gene TRBV6-6, with D uncertain. The CDR3 totals 15 residues. Looked up from germline, CDR1 is MNHNY and CDR2 is SVGAGI (reference sequence). V lost 5 bases to trimming and J lost 0 bases, with 10 bases between them. This chain's CDR3 is CASSVVQSNTGELFF. In nucleotides, the CDR3 is TGTGCCAGCAGTGTGGTCCAGTCGAACACCGGGGAGCTGTTTTTT.

This clone is a singleton in its sample. The chain uses TRBV10-1 and TRBJ1-1; D is unresolved. Germline V gene data show CDR1 as WNHNN and CDR2 as SYGVQD (reference sequence). V was pared by 5 bases and J by 1 base, with 8 bases between. The CDR3 sequence is 13 residues long. In DNA form, the CDR3 reads TGCGCCAGCAGTCCCCAGCGGAACACTGAAGCTTTCTTT. This gives the protein CASSPQRNTEAFF.

V gene TRBV25-1 combines with J gene TRBJ1-4; TRBD1 matches at 8 bases. In germline, CDR1 is MGHDK, CDR2 SYGVNS. This CDR3 has 15 amino acids. The V gene end was trimmed by 6 bases and the J gene end by 5 bases; junction bases not matched to a gene: 8. In DNA, the CDR3 is TGTGCCAGCAGCTCACCGGGACAGGAAAATGAAAAACTGTTTTTT. Translating gives CASSSPGQENEKLFF.

This sequence joins TRBV3-1 (or the pseudogene TRBV3-2) and TRBJ2-2; 8 positions agree with TRBD1. Germline V gene lookup returns CDR1 LGHDT and CDR2 YNNKEL (reference sequence). The CDR3 consists of 15 residues. After removal of 3 bases from V and 0 bases from J, the junction contained 0 bases not matched to a gene. CDR3 bases: TGTGCCAGCAGCCAGGGACAGGCGAACACCGGGGAGCTGTTTTTT. Protein product: CASSQGQANTGELFF.

The genes are TRBV9 and TRBJ2-1; D remains unclear. This CDR3 contains 13 residues. The germline CDR1 and CDR2 sequences are SGDLS and YYNGEE. V was shortened by 4 bases and J by 13 bases, with 18 bases between the two germline ends. CDR3 in DNA: TGTGCCAGCAGCTCCACTATCTCCCCGAGCCAGTTCTTC. Its translation is CASSSTISPSQFF.

The DNA of the CDR3 is TGTGCCATCATGGGGACTAGCGGGAACGGGACCCAGTACTTC. Translating gives CAIMGTSGNGTQYF. V gene TRBV10-3 combines with J gene TRBJ2-5, with 13 bases matching TRBD2. V trimming: 7 bases; J trimming: 7 bases; junction bases outside the gene matches: 6. CDR3 length equals 14 residues. Germline-derived CDR1 and CDR2 are ENHRY and SYGVKD.

The chain links TRBV5-4 to TRBJ1-2; D possibly corresponds to TRBD1 (5 bases). The germline V gene encodes CDR1 SGHNT and CDR2 YYREEE (reference sequence). The CDR3 runs 14 residues. The ends were cut back, 3 bases at V and 8 bases at J, with 17 bases in the middle. CDR3 DNA sequence: TGTGCCAGCAGCTCCGCAGGGTTACCTGAAGGCTACACCTTC. Protein product: CASSSAGLPEGYTF.

J is TRBJ1-3 and V is TRBV10-1; unclear D gene. CDR1 is WNHNN and CDR2 is SYGVQD in the germline V gene (reference sequence). V lost 2 bases to trimming and J lost 0 bases, with 5 bases between them. The CDR3 runs to 14 residues. Here the CDR3 DNA reads TGCGCCAGCAGTGAGGACACCTCTGGAAACACCATATATTTT. Residues: CASSEDTSGNTIYF.

V usage is TRBV4-2 and J usage is TRBJ2-1; 10 nucleotides match TRBD2. Germline lookup yields CDR1 LGHNA and CDR2 YNFKEQ. The length of the CDR3 is 17 residues. J lost 5 bases, V lost 0 bases, and 7 bases had no gene match. The CDR3 spells CASSQDWTSGTNNEQFF. Written as DNA, the CDR3 is TGTGCCAGCAGCCAAGATTGGACTAGCGGAACCAACAATGAGCAGTTCTTC.

The chain combines TRBV6-4 with TRBJ2-2; no clear D. Trimming removed 0 bases from V and 4 bases from J, with 3 bases in between. The length of the CDR3 is 13 residues. Per germline, CDR1 MRHNA and CDR2 SNTAGT. The CDR3 region has the DNA TGTGCCAGCAGTGACTCTAGCACCGGGGAGCTGTTTTTT. It is translated as CASSDSSTGELFF.

The rearrangement links TRBV7-2 to TRBJ1-2; tentative D call: TRBD1 (6 bases). The germline gives CDR1 SGHTA, CDR2 FQGNSA. Trimming stripped 4 bases from V and 3 bases from J, with 15 bases between. The CDR3 spans 15 residues. CDR3 sequence reads: CASSSTGSYYYGYTF. In nucleotides, the CDR3 is TGTGCCAGCAGCTCGACAGGATCCTATTACTATGGCTACACCTTC. Full variable domain (missing parts from reference TRBV7-2 and TRBJ1-2): GAGVSQSPSNKVTEKGKDVELRCDPISGHTALYWYRQSLGQGLEFLIYFQGNSAPDKSGLPSDRFSAERTGGSVSTLTIQRTQQEDSAVYLCASSSTGSYYYGYTFGSGTRLTVV.

This clone occurred a few times. The chain carries TRBV6-6 and TRBJ1-2; the match to TRBD1 covers 7 bases. CDR1 is MNHNY, CDR2 SVGAGI, per germline (reference sequence). After removal of 10 bases from V and 6 bases from J, the junction contained 8 bases not matched to a gene. This CDR3 comprises 12 residues. As DNA, the CDR3 is TGTGCCACCCGAGGGGGCGTGAATGGCTACACCTTC. Protein: CATRGGVNGYTF.

V is TRBV5-1 and J is TRBJ2-7; 7 bases are a match to TRBD2. There are 17 residues in the CDR3. Trimming removed 4 bases from V and 1 base from J; junction bases left unmatched: 14. Germline CDR1 and CDR2: SGHRS and YFSETQ. In DNA, the CDR3 is TGCGCCAGCAGCGTTGGGGGGGAGGGACTCCCGTCCTACGAGCAGTACTTC. Its protein product is CASSVGGEGLPSYEQYF. Complete variable domain (other parts from reference TRBV5-1 and TRBJ2-7): KAGVTQTPRYLIKTRGQQVTLSCSPISGHRSVSWYQQTPGQGLQFLFEYFSETQRNKGNFPGRFSGRQFSNSRSEMNVSTLELGDSALYLCASSVGGEGLPSYEQYFGPGTRLTVT.

The rearrangement links TRBV4-1 to TRBJ2-2; TRBD1 might be the D (6 bases). Germline CDR1 reads MGHRA; CDR2 reads YSYEKL. V gave up 0 bases and J gave up 0 bases, with 11 bases separating them. This CDR3 region has 17 residues. CDR3 nucleotides: TGCGCCAGCAGCCAAGAGGTTAACAGGGCGAACACCGGGGAGCTGTTTTTT. Translation gives CASSQEVNRANTGELFF.

This clone has a handful of counts. This sequence joins TRBV7-9 and TRBJ2-1; D is perhaps TRBD1 (6 bases). Deletions cut 5 bases from V and 5 bases from J, with 22 bases between. This CDR3 has 17 amino acids. Germline CDR1 and CDR2: SEHNR and FQNEAQ (reference sequence). DNA for the CDR3: TGTGCCAGCAGCCTAGGACAGTCCTATCCCGCTAACAATGAGCAGTTCTTC. It specifies CASSLGQSYPANNEQFF.

The V gene is TRBV7-9, the J gene TRBJ1-1; TRBD1 might be the D (5 bases). Germline CDR1 reads SEHNR; CDR2 reads FQNEAQ (reference sequence). V lost 0 bases and J 8 bases, leaving 10 bases between the germline ends. This CDR3 region has 13 residues. CDR3 protein: CASSLAGGGEAFF. CDR3 coding DNA: TGTGCCAGCAGCTTAGCCGGGGGAGGGGAAGCTTTCTTT. The full variable domain, its missing parts supplied by reference TRBV7-9 and TRBJ1-1, is DTGVSQNPRHKITKRGQNVTFRCDPISEHNRLYWYRQTLGQGPEFLTYFQNEAQLEKSRLLSDRFSAERPKGSFSTLEIQRTEQGDSAMYLCASSLAGGGEAFFGQGTRLTVV.

The CDR3 here is CASSGLAGVPGELFF. The CDR3 DNA is TGTGCCAGCTCGGGACTAGCGGGAGTTCCCGGGGAGCTGTTTTTT. The chain has TRBV18 and TRBJ2-2; 14 bases align to TRBD2. The length of the CDR3 is 15 residues. Germline values: CDR1 KGHSH, CDR2 LQKENI. Trimming at V came to 6 bases and at J to 6 bases, leaving 3 bases not matched to a gene.